This T cell receptor beta chain was captured in a study of blood T cell repertoires in COVID-19. As for the study in general: Sites in the United States, Italy and Spain provided acute and convalescent COVID-19 samples. Sample material is recorded as cDNA or gDNA derived from T cells, B-cell-depleted T cells, or PBMCs.

Original processing methods: Counts of nucleated cells, estimated from reference gene primer amplification, were obtained. TCRdb keeps only in-frame clones here, not all; method: immunoSEQ multiplex PCR. V and J calls and clone size come straight from that table; D and trimming were deduced from the DNA. The sample records some 400,000 clones, about 90% being singletons. Followed over time, Seattle patients had been enrolled while infection was active. Ten or more counts support this clone. V was trimmed by 0 bases and J by 0 bases, leaving 17 bases between them. The CDR3 sequence is 18 residues long. Germline V gives CDR1 MGHDK, CDR2 SYGVNS.

This receptor was taken from a woman aged 60 to 75 with COVID-19, enrolled during active disease. The gene calls are TRBV25-1 and TRBJ1-1; D may be TRBD1 (6 bases). The source material was peripheral blood. CDR3 protein: CASSEYARTDTMNTEAFF. The DNA for the CDR3 is TGTGCCAGCAGTGAATACGCTAGGACAGACACCATGAACACTGAAGCTTTCTTT.